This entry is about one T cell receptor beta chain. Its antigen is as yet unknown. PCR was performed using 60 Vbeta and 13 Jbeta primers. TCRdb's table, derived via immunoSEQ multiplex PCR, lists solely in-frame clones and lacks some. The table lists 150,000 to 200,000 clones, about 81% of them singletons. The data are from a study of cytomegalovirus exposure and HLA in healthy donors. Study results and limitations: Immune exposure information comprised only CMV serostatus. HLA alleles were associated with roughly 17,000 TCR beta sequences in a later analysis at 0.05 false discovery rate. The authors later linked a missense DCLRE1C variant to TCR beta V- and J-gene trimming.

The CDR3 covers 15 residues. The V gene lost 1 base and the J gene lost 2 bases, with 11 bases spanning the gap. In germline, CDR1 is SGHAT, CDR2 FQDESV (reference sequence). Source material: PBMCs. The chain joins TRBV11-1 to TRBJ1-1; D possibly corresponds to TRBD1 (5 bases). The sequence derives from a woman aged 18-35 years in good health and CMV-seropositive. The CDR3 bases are TGTGCCAGCAGCTTAGGAGGTCAGGGAAACACTGAAGCTTTCTTT. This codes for CASSLGGQGNTEAFF.